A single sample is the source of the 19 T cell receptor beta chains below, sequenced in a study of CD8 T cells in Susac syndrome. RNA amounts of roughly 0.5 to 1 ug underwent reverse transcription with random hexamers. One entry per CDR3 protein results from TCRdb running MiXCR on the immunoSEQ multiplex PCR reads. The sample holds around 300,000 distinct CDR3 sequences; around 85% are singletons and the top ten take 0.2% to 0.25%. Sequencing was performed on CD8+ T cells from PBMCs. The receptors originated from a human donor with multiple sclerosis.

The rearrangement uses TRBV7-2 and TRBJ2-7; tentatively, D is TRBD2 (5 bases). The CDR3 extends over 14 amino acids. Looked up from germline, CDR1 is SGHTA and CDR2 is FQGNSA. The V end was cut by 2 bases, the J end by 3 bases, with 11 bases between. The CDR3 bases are TGTGCCAGCAGCTTACACTCCAGCGGCTACGAGCAGTACTTC. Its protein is CASSLHSSGYEQYF.

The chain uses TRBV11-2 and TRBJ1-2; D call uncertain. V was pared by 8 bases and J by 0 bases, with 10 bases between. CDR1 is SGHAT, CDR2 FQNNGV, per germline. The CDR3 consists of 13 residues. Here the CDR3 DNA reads TGTGCCAGCCGCCGAGACACTAACTATGGCTACACCTTC. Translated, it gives CASRRDTNYGYTF.

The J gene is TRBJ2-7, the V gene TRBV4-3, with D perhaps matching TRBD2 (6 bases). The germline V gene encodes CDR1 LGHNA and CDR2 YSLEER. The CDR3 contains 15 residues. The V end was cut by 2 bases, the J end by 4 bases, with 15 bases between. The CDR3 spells CASSQSPWREYEQYF. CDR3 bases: TGCGCCAGCAGCCAATCCCCTTGGAGGGAGTACGAGCAGTACTTC.

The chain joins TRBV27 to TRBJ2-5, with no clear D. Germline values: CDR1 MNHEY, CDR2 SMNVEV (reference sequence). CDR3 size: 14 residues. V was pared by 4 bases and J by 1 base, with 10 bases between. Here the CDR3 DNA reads TGTGCCAGCAGTTCCTTGGGCCCCCAAGAGACCCAGTACTTC. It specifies CASSSLGPQETQYF.

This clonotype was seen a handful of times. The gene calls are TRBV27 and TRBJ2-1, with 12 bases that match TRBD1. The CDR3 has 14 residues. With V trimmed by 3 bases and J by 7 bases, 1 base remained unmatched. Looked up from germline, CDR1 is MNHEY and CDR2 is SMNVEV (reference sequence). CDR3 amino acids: CASSLGQGANEQFF. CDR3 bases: TGTGCCAGCAGTTTGGGACAGGGGGCAAATGAGCAGTTCTTC.

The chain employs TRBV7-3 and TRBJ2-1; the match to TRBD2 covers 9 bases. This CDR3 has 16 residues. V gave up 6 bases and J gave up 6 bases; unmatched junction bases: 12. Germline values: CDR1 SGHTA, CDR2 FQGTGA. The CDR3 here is CASRRHLAGAGNEQFF. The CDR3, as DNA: TGTGCCAGCAGACGCCACTTAGCGGGAGCTGGCAATGAGCAGTTCTTC.

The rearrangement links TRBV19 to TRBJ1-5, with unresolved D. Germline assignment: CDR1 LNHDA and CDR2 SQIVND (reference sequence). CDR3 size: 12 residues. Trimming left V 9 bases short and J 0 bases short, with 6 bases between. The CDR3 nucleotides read TGTGCCAGGGGGTATAGCAATCAGCCCCAGCATTTT. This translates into CARGYSNQPQHF.

The CDR3: CASSGPVGYGYTF. The CDR3 coding sequence is TGTGCCAGCAGTGGTCCAGTAGGCTATGGCTACACCTTC. This chain links TRBV28 with TRBJ1-2; D remains unclear. This CDR3 has 13 residues. Germline V gives CDR1 MDHEN, CDR2 SYDVKM. Trimming took 5 bases from V and 4 from J, leaving 11 bases between them.

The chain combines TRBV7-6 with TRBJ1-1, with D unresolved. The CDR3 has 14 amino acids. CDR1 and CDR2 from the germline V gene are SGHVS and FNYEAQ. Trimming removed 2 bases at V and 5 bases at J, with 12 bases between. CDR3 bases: TGTGCCAGCAGCTTAAGCCCGGTGGGAACTGAAGCTTTCTTT. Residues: CASSLSPVGTEAFF.

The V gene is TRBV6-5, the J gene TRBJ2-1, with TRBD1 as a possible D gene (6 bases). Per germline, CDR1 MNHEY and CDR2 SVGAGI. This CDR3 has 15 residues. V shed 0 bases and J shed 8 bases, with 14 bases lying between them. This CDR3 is CASSYSPQGGHEQFF. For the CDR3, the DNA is TGTGCCAGCAGTTACTCTCCACAGGGCGGACATGAGCAGTTCTTC.

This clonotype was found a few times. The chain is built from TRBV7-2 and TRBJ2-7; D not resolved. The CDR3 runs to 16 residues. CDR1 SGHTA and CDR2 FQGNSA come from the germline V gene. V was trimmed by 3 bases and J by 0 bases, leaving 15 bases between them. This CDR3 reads CASSFISDAFSYEQYF. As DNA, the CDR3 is TGTGCCAGCAGCTTCATTTCGGACGCCTTCTCCTACGAGCAGTACTTC.

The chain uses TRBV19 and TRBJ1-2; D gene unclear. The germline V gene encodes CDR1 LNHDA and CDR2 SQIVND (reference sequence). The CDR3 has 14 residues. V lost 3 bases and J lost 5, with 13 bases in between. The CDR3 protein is CASSMGSSFYGYTF. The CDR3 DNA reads TGTGCCAGTAGTATGGGCAGCTCCTTTTATGGCTACACCTTC.

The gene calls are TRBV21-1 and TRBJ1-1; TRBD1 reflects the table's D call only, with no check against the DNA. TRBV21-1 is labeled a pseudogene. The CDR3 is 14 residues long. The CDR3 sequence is CARGEVAENTEAFF. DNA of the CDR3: TGTGCCAGGGGGGAAGTCGCCGAGAACACTGAAGCTTTCTTT.

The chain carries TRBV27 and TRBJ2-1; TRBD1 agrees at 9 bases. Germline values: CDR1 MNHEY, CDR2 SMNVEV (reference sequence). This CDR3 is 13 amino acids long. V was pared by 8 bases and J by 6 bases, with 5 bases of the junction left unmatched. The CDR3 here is CASRTGAPNEQFF. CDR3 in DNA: TGTGCCAGCCGGACAGGGGCGCCCAATGAGCAGTTCTTC.

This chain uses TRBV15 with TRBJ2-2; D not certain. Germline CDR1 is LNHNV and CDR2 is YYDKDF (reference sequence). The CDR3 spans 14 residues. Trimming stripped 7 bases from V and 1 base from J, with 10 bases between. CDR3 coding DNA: TGTGCCACCACAGATCGGGTGAACACCGGGGAGCTGTTTTTT. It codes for CATTDRVNTGELFF.

The CDR3 is CASTSRTYPSTDTQYF. In DNA form, the CDR3 reads TGTGCCAGCACCTCCCGGACGTACCCTAGCACAGATACGCAGTATTTT. This chain uses TRBV12-3 or TRBV12-4 with TRBJ2-3, with D unresolved. There are 16 residues in the CDR3. V gave up 7 bases and J gave up 0 bases, with 17 bases separating them.

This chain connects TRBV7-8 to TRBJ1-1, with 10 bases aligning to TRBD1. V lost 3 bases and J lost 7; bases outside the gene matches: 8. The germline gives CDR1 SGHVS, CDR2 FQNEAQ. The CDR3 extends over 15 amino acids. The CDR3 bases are TGTGCCAGCAGCTTCGGGGGGGACAGGGGTATTGAAGCTTTCTTT. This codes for CASSFGGDRGIEAFF.

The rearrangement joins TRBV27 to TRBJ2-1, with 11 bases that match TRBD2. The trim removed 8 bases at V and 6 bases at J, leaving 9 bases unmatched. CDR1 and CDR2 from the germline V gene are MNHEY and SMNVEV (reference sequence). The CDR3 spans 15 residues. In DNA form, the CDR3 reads TGTGCCAGCCTCGCCCGTAGCGGGAGGGCCAATGAGCAGTTCTTC. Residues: CASLARSGRANEQFF.

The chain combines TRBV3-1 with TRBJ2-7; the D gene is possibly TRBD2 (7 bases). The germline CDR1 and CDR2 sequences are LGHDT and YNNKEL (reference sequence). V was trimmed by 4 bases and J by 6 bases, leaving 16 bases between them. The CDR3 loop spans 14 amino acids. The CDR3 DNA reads TGTGCCAGCAGCCCCGGTGGGGGGGGCCCCGAGCAGTACTTC. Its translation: CASSPGGGGPEQYF.